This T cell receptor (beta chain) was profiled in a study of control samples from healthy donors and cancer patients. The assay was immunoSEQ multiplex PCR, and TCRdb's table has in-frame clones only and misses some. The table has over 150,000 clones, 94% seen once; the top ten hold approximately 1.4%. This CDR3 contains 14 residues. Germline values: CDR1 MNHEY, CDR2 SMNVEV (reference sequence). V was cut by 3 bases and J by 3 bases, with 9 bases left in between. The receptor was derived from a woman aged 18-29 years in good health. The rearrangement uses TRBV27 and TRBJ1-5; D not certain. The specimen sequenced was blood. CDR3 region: CASSLSGDNQPQHF. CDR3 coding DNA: TGTGCCAGCAGTTTGTCTGGGGACAATCAGCCCCAGCATTTT.